The clone carrying this T cell receptor beta chain was seen a handful of times. Its target is unknown. This sample was taken from a study of beta chain features in type 1 diabetes. V shed 0 bases and J 1 base; nucleotides not matched to a gene: 4. Germline CDR1 SGHRS, CDR2 YFSETQ. The CDR3 length is 16 residues. The entirety of the isolated RNA underwent reverse transcription, so expressed TCRB transcripts were sequenced. An average roughly 3.6 million reads came from naive, central memory and regulatory T cell samples. Method: immunoSEQ multiplex PCR; TCRdb's copy keeps in-frame clones and lacks some. The profile shows roughly 140,000 clones, around 50% of them singletons. The study, taken as a whole, reports: Moderately but significantly shorter TCRB CDR3s were found in Type 1 diabetes patients in all four CD4+ subsets. More deletions and fewer insertions at VDJ junctions were seen in type 1 diabetes patients.

The chain has TRBV5-1 and TRBJ2-3, with 8 nucleotides matching TRBD2. Material: Tregs from blood. This clonotype was sampled from a man aged 18 to 35 in good health. Here the CDR3 DNA reads TGCGCCAGCAGCTTGGCGGGAGGGCCGGGCACAGATACGCAGTATTTT. It translates to CASSLAGGPGTDTQYF.